This T cell receptor beta chain derives from a study of patients and donors after allogeneic stem cell transplantation. This clonotype showed up many times. A single record per CDR3 protein comes from TCRdb applying MiXCR to the RT-PCR reads. The repertoire consists of about 87,000 distinct CDR3 sequences, with approximately 5.2% occurring once and the leading ten covering 2% to 3%. Sequencing was done on a sample of blood, either unsorted or a sorted T cell fraction (not recorded which). This receptor was obtained from a human donor who was either an allogeneic HSCT recipient or a stem cell or donor lymphocyte infusion donor (not recorded which). It is not recorded whose cells these are; they may come from a transplant donor.

CDR3: CASSFGVTLNTEAFF. CDR3 sequence (DNA): TGTGCCAGCAGTTTCGGGGTCACCTTGAACACTGAAGCTTTCTTT. The gene calls are TRBV12-3 or TRBV12-4 and TRBJ1-1; no firm D call. V was shortened by 3 bases and J by 0 bases, with 11 bases between the two germline ends. CDR3 length: 15 residues.